The 13 T cell receptor beta chains below were found in one sample sequenced in a study of T cells in pancreatic ductal adenocarcinoma. The selected patients with pancreatic ductal adenocarcinoma had surgery but no neoadjuvant therapy. Using immunoSEQ multiplex PCR, the repertoire was profiled, and TCRdb retains in-frame clones only, with some absent. The data show just under 30,000 clones, approximately 90% seen once. Sequenced sample: PBMCs. These receptors all come from a human donor with pancreatic ductal adenocarcinoma.

The chain links TRBV5-4 to TRBJ2-2; D possibly corresponds to TRBD1 (6 bases). In germline, CDR1 is SGHNT, CDR2 YYREEE (reference sequence). Between the trimmed V and J ends, which lost 4 bases and 1 base, there was a span of 14 bases. The CDR3 extends over 16 amino acids. The CDR3 DNA reads TGTGCCAGCAGCCCGGGACATTCTTTGAACACCGGGGAGCTGTTTTTT. The encoded protein is CASSPGHSLNTGELFF.

J is TRBJ2-7 and V is TRBV19, with 8 bases matching TRBD2. CDR1 is LNHDA, CDR2 SQIVND, per germline (reference sequence). This CDR3 region has 16 residues. The ends lost 6 bases at V and 1 base at J; junction bases unmatched: 11. The CDR3 sequence: CASSIGRGGSSYEQYF. Here the CDR3 DNA reads TGTGCCAGTAGCATTGGACGGGGGGGCTCTTCCTACGAGCAGTACTTC.

The chain combines TRBV19 with TRBJ1-5; TRBD1 matches 8 bases. The CDR3 is made up of 14 amino acids. Germline V gene lookup returns CDR1 LNHDA and CDR2 SQIVND (reference sequence). J gave up 5 bases and V 3 bases, and 3 bases lay outside the gene matches. CDR3 protein: CASSITGGDQPQHF. The CDR3 DNA reads TGTGCCAGTAGTATTACAGGGGGTGATCAGCCCCAGCATTTT.

V and J are TRBV6-4 and TRBJ1-1; D not certain. This CDR3 is built from 13 residues. The germline V gene encodes CDR1 MRHNA and CDR2 SNTAGT. V lost 0 bases and J lost 7, with 9 bases in between. CDR3 sequence: CASSDSSRGEAFF. The CDR3 nucleotides are TGTGCCAGCAGTGACTCGTCCCGAGGTGAAGCTTTCTTT.

This clone came up once. This rearrangement joins TRBV27 to TRBJ1-1, with D unclear. This CDR3 has 11 amino acids. Germline V gives CDR1 MNHEY, CDR2 SMNVEV (reference sequence). Between the trimmed V and J ends, which lost 5 bases and 3 bases, there was a span of 4 bases. The CDR3 loop is CASSTYTEAFF. CDR3 nucleotide sequence: TGTGCCAGCAGTACTTACACTGAAGCTTTCTTT.

This chain connects TRBV4-3 to TRBJ2-6; D gene unclear. The V end was cut by 7 bases, the J end by 0 bases, with 16 bases between. Germline CDR1 and CDR2: LGHNA and YSLEER. The CDR3 is 17 residues long. The CDR3 coding sequence is TGCGCCAGCACCCTAGATGGAGTAAGCTCTGGGGCCAACGTCCTGACTTTC. Protein product: CASTLDGVSSGANVLTF.

The rearrangement joins TRBV7-8 to TRBJ2-7, with 8 bases that match TRBD1. With 5 bases clipped from V and 5 bases from J, the junction kept 8 bases outside the gene matches. Per germline, CDR1 SGHVS and CDR2 FQNEAQ. The CDR3 is made up of 14 amino acids. The CDR3 DNA is TGTGCCAGCAGCACCGGACAGGGTCCCAACGAGCAGTACTTC. It yields the protein CASSTGQGPNEQYF. Combining the CDR3 with reference TRBV7-8 and TRBJ2-7 gives the whole variable domain GAGVSQSPRYKVAKRGQDVALRCDPISGHVSLFWYQQALGQGPEFLTYFQNEAQLDKSGLPSDRFFAERPEGSVSTLKIQRTQQEDSAVYLCASSTGQGPNEQYFGPGTRLTVT.

The chain couples TRBV7-2 to TRBJ1-5, with no clear D. Germline CDR1 reads SGHTA; CDR2 reads FQGNSA. The V end was cut by 3 bases, the J end by 4 bases, with 4 bases between. The CDR3 runs to 12 residues. The CDR3 spells CASSFTNQPQHF. CDR3 DNA sequence: TGTGCCAGCAGCTTCACTAATCAGCCCCAGCATTTT.

The rearrangement uses TRBV5-6 and TRBJ1-4; D gene uncertain. In germline, CDR1 is SGHDT, CDR2 YYEEEE. V lost 0 bases and J lost 8, with 5 bases in between. The CDR3 contains 12 residues. The CDR3 nucleotides are TGTGCCAGCAGCTTGGGCAGAGAAAAACTGTTTTTT. Its translation is CASSLGREKLFF.

Only a few counts were recorded for this clone. The V and J genes are TRBV30 and TRBJ2-5, with D possibly matching TRBD2 (6 bases). Germline-derived CDR1 and CDR2 are GTSNPN and SVGIG (reference sequence). The CDR3 sequence is 14 residues long. V was cut by 3 bases and J by 5 bases, with 16 bases left in between. The DNA of the CDR3 is TGTGCCTGGAGAGGTGTCGGAGGGATGGAGACCCAGTACTTC. It is translated as CAWRGVGGMETQYF.

The chain joins TRBV2 to TRBJ2-3; D gene unclear. Germline CDR1 SNHLY, CDR2 FYNNEI. The CDR3 sequence is 14 residues long. Trimming pared 6 bases from V and 0 bases from J, leaving 10 bases between. For the CDR3, the DNA is TGTGCCAGCAGGGTAGCACCAAGCACAGATACGCAGTATTTT. It specifies CASRVAPSTDTQYF.

The chain links TRBV5-1 to TRBJ1-1; weak D call: TRBD1 (5 bases). The CDR3 loop spans 13 amino acids. Trimming shortened V by 4 bases and J by 1 base, and 8 bases separated the two germline ends. The germline V gene encodes CDR1 SGHRS and CDR2 YFSETQ. CDR3 sequence reads: CASSIGQNTEAFF. CDR3 nucleotide sequence: TGCGCCAGCAGCATCGGACAGAACACTGAAGCTTTCTTT.

The chain couples TRBV20-1 to TRBJ2-1; no clear D gene. V was clipped by 6 bases and J by 9 bases, with 12 bases between them. Germline CDR1 reads DFQATT; CDR2 reads SNEGSKA (reference sequence). This CDR3 has 11 residues. The CDR3 reads CSAQRSSEQFF. The DNA for the CDR3 is TGCAGTGCCCAGAGATCGAGTGAGCAGTTCTTC.